Shown below are 30 T cell receptor beta chains from a single sample sequenced in a study of TIL therapy for anti-PD-1-resistant metastatic lung cancer (dated by TCRdb to the early 2020s). The time point tag for this specimen amounts to: pre-treatment sample, taken before nivolumab and TIL therapy. Excised metastases, mostly pleural nodules or supraclavicular lymph nodes, were used as baseline tumor samples and were taken from the same resection from which TIL were grown. Using bias-controlled multiplex PCR with the immunoSEQ v3 hsTCRB kit, the TCR beta CDR3 regions were amplified from genomic DNA. Imported from immuneACCESS, the table was reduced by TCRdb to in-frame sequences with V and J called. These copies leave out some clones; in studies compared against another copy, an unresolved V gene accounts for under half, and the cause of the remainder is not known. The sample yields more than 5,000 clones; around 60% were counted once. The ten largest clones represent around 5.4% of the sample.

This material consisted of tumor tissue, taken at baseline. The receptors were sampled from a person aged 25-85 years with non-small cell lung cancer.

V is TRBV7-2 and J is TRBJ2-7; 8 bases match TRBD1. This CDR3 contains 15 residues. Germline lookup yields CDR1 SGHTA and CDR2 FQGNSA. After removal of 7 bases from V and 2 bases from J, the junction contained 10 bases not matched to a gene. The DNA for the CDR3 is TGTGCCAGCAACCCCCAGGGACAGGCAACCTACGAGCAGTACTTC. This sequence encodes CASNPQGQATYEQYF.

V gene TRBV3-1 (or the pseudogene TRBV3-2) combines with J gene TRBJ2-5; possible D gene TRBD2, 6 bases. The CDR3 sequence is 16 residues long. Germline V CDR1 and CDR2: LGHDT, YNNKEL (reference sequence). Trimming shortened V by 4 bases and J by 5 bases, and 20 bases separated the two germline ends. The CDR3 DNA reads as TGTGCCAGCAGCCCCCGGGGTGGGAGGCAGTGGGAGACCCAGTACTTC. Protein sequence: CASSPRGGRQWETQYF.

V and J are TRBV29-1 and TRBJ2-1, with 7 positions matching TRBD2. Germline lookup yields CDR1 SQVTM and CDR2 ANQGSEA. V gave up 3 bases and J gave up 8 bases; unmatched junction bases: 16. CDR3 length: 16 residues. The CDR3 loop reads CSVDVMTRRGEDEQFF. The CDR3 region has the DNA TGCAGCGTTGACGTAATGACGAGACGGGGGGAGGATGAGCAGTTCTTC.

The chain recombines TRBV19 with TRBJ2-5, with D perhaps TRBD1 (8 bases). Germline V gene data show CDR1 as LNHDA and CDR2 as SQIVND (reference sequence). The CDR3 consists of 16 residues. V gave up 2 bases and J gave up 4 bases, with 17 bases separating them. The DNA of the CDR3 is TGTGCCAGTAGTATACGGTACAGGGGGGGTGGAGAGACCCAGTACTTC. The encoded protein is CASSIRYRGGGETQYF.

The chain recombines TRBV12-1 with TRBJ2-1; the tabulated D call, TRBD2, remains unverified against the DNA. TRBV12-1 is described as a pseudogene. The CDR3 spans 14 residues. CDR3 nucleotide sequence: TGTGCCAGCAGCATCGGGACTAGCGGGATTGAGCAGTTCTTC. Translated: CASSIGTSGIEQFF.

This clone occurred once. This chain uses TRBV20-1 with TRBJ2-1; D remains unclear. Germline CDR1 is DFQATT and CDR2 is SNEGSKA (reference sequence). V was trimmed by 3 bases and J by 8 bases, leaving 17 bases between them. CDR3 length: 14 residues. CDR3 nucleotides: TGCAGTGCTAGTCTTAGCCCCCTAAGCGATGAGCAGTTCTTC. This encodes CSASLSPLSDEQFF.

This sequence joins TRBV2 and TRBJ2-1; D might be TRBD2 (6 bases). Germline-derived CDR1 and CDR2 are SNHLY and FYNNEI. Trimming removed 3 bases at V and 9 bases at J, with 15 bases between. The CDR3 contains 14 residues. CDR3 coding DNA: TGTGCCAGCAGTGAGGAGGTGGGGGGAGGTGAGCAGTTCTTC. Translating gives CASSEEVGGGEQFF.

Only a few counts were recorded for this clone. This chain uses TRBV6-5 with TRBJ2-1; tentative D call: TRBD2 (6 bases). CDR1 MNHEY and CDR2 SVGAGI come from the germline V gene. V was trimmed by 7 bases and J by 0 bases, leaving 10 bases between them. The CDR3 runs 14 residues. The CDR3 sequence: CASTPGGSYNEQFF. In nucleotides, the CDR3 is TGTGCCAGCACCCCCGGGGGCTCCTACAATGAGCAGTTCTTC.

This rearrangement joins TRBV6-5 to TRBJ2-7; 15 positions match TRBD2. V lost 6 bases to trimming and J lost 1 base; unmatched junction nucleotides: 1. Per the germline V gene, CDR1 is MNHEY and CDR2 is SVGAGI. The CDR3 length is 15 residues. The CDR3 here is CASRGTSGGSYEQYF. CDR3 DNA sequence: TGTGCCAGCAGGGGGACTAGCGGGGGGTCCTACGAGCAGTACTTC.

The V call is TRBV5-5, the J call TRBJ2-3; 12 bases agree with TRBD2. The CDR3 covers 18 residues. J lost 4 bases, V lost 6 bases, and 15 bases had no gene match. Germline-derived CDR1 and CDR2 are SGHKS and YYEKEE (reference sequence). CDR3 residues: CASNTRWASGRAADTQYF. DNA for the CDR3: TGTGCCAGCAACACCCGGTGGGCTAGCGGGAGGGCAGCAGATACGCAGTATTTT. Variable domain in full (rest from reference TRBV5-5 and TRBJ2-3): DAGVTQSPTHLIKTRGQQVTLRCSPISGHKSVSWYQQVLGQGPQFIFQYYEKEERGRGNFPDRFSARQFPNYSSELNVNALLLGDSALYLCASNTRWASGRAADTQYFGPGTRLTVL.

The chain couples TRBV5-4 to TRBJ2-5; 9 bases agree with TRBD1. Germline trimming cut 2 bases from V and 1 base from J; bases unmatched to any gene: 3. The germline V gene encodes CDR1 SGHNT and CDR2 YYREEE (reference sequence). This CDR3 comprises 15 residues. The CDR3 DNA follows: TGTGCCAGCAGCTTACAGGGGGCGATCCAAGAGACCCAGTACTTC. Encoded protein: CASSLQGAIQETQYF.

The DNA for the CDR3 is TGTGCCAGTAGTATTCGCGGTCCTAGCACAGATACGCAGTATTTT. The encoded protein is CASSIRGPSTDTQYF. This chain connects TRBV19 to TRBJ2-3; D unresolved. This CDR3 region has 15 residues. Germline V gives CDR1 LNHDA, CDR2 SQIVND (reference sequence). Trimming took 3 bases from V and 0 from J, leaving 10 bases between them.

The rearrangement joins TRBV11-2 to TRBJ2-6; D is unresolved. The V end lost 5 bases, the J end lost 0 bases, and 8 bases lay between the germline ends. The germline V gene has CDR1 SGHAT and CDR2 FQNNGV. CDR3 size: 15 residues. The CDR3 nucleotides read TGTGCCAGCAGCCCACAGCGCTCTGGGGCCAACGTCCTGACTTTC. Translating gives CASSPQRSGANVLTF.

This clone was observed once. This chain uses TRBV27 with TRBJ1-5, with 7 bases identical to TRBD1. Unmatched junction bases numbered 10, after V lost 5 bases and J lost 0 bases. CDR1 and CDR2 from the germline V gene are MNHEY and SMNVEV (reference sequence). The CDR3 has 17 residues. The CDR3 sequence is CASSRQGRSLSNQPQHF. CDR3 bases: TGTGCCAGCAGTCGACAGGGTCGGAGTCTTAGCAATCAGCCCCAGCATTTT.

The chain employs TRBV19 and TRBJ2-5, with D hard to call. The V end lost 0 bases, the J end lost 4 bases, and 9 bases lay between the germline ends. CDR1 is LNHDA, CDR2 SQIVND, per germline (reference sequence). The CDR3 sequence is 14 residues long. In DNA form, the CDR3 reads TGTGCCAGTAGTATAGATCTGGTGGTAGAGACCCAGTACTTC. Its translation is CASSIDLVVETQYF.

The chain couples TRBV5-1 to TRBJ2-1; 10 nucleotides match TRBD2. CDR1 is SGHRS, CDR2 YFSETQ, per germline. The ends lost 4 bases at V and 7 bases at J; junction bases unmatched: 8. This CDR3 has 15 amino acids. The DNA for the CDR3 is TGCGCCAGCAGCCTCGGAACTAGCGGGATGAATGAGCAGTTCTTC. Translation: CASSLGTSGMNEQFF.

This chain links TRBV15 with TRBJ1-4; the D gene is possibly TRBD1 (6 bases). Germline V gene sequence: CDR1 LNHNV, CDR2 YYDKDF (reference sequence). The CDR3 runs 16 residues. The V end lost 0 bases, the J end lost 10 bases, and 18 bases lay between the germline ends. The CDR3 DNA reads as TGTGCCACCAGCAGAGATCGCTCCGGGGGCAAAGGAAAACTGTTTTTT. Its translation is CATSRDRSGGKGKLFF.

This CDR3 is CASSPGLRQFF. In nucleotides, the CDR3 is TGTGCCAGCAGCCCCGGACTGCGGCAGTTCTTC. The chain employs TRBV12-3 or TRBV12-4 and TRBJ2-1; D might be TRBD2 (5 bases). The CDR3 runs to 11 residues. With 6 bases removed from V and 12 bases from J, the gap between germline ends came to 12 bases.

The gene calls are TRBV6-5 and TRBJ2-3, with 16 bases that match TRBD2. This CDR3 region has 15 residues. J was trimmed by 4 bases and V by 6 bases; bases with no gene match: 1. The germline V gene encodes CDR1 MNHEY and CDR2 SVGAGI. CDR3 sequence reads: CASRGLAGGPDTQYF. CDR3 in DNA: TGTGCCAGCAGGGGACTAGCGGGGGGGCCAGATACGCAGTATTTT.

The chain has TRBV20-1 and TRBJ2-3; D possibly corresponds to TRBD2 (5 bases). V was shortened by 3 bases and J by 1 base, with 14 bases between the two germline ends. The CDR3 totals 15 residues. From germline, CDR1 is DFQATT and CDR2 SNEGSKA (reference sequence). Here the CDR3 DNA reads TGCAGTGCTAGTAGAGGACTCCAAGGCACAGATACGCAGTATTTT. It codes for CSASRGLQGTDTQYF.

The rearrangement links TRBV7-2 to TRBJ1-1; a possible D gene is TRBD1 (6 bases). CDR3 size: 16 residues. Germline CDR1 and CDR2: SGHTA and FQGNSA. Trimming took off 3 bases at V and 2 bases at J, with 16 bases between the two ends. CDR3 loop: CASSFRPGAANTEAFF. The CDR3 nucleotides read TGTGCCAGCAGCTTTAGACCAGGGGCCGCTAACACTGAAGCTTTCTTT.

CDR3 in amino acids: CASSPGLNTEAFF. The CDR3 DNA reads as TGTGCCAGCTCACCAGGGTTGAACACTGAAGCTTTCTTT. The chain combines TRBV18 with TRBJ1-1; no firm D call. The CDR3 covers 13 residues. V dropped 2 bases and J dropped 0 bases, with 4 bases sitting between them. The germline gives CDR1 KGHSH, CDR2 LQKENI.

This chain uses TRBV19 with TRBJ2-1; TRBD1 is a possible D gene (5 bases). Trimming pared 3 bases from V and 1 base from J, leaving 10 bases between. The CDR3 has 15 residues. Germline CDR1 reads LNHDA; CDR2 reads SQIVND (reference sequence). The CDR3 spells CASSMGQLSYNEQFF. The CDR3 nucleotides are TGTGCCAGTAGTATGGGGCAGTTATCCTACAATGAGCAGTTCTTC.

The CDR3 spells CASSLRQVVFLSSYNSPLHF. The CDR3 DNA reads TGTGCCAGCAGTTTAAGGCAGGTAGTCTTCCTGAGCTCCTATAATTCACCCCTCCACTTT. J is TRBJ1-6 and V is TRBV28; D not resolved. The V gene lost 2 bases and the J gene lost 0 bases, with 20 bases spanning the gap. This CDR3 is built from 20 residues. Germline lookup yields CDR1 MDHEN and CDR2 SYDVKM.

A few counts support this clone. The rearrangement links TRBV6-5 to TRBJ2-1, with D perhaps assigned TRBD1 or TRBD2 (5 bases each). Germline CDR1 reads MNHEY; CDR2 reads SVGAGI. The CDR3 is 15 residues long. The ends were cut back, 6 bases at V and 2 bases at J, with 14 bases in the middle. CDR3 residues: CASSPEGLPYNEQFF. The CDR3 region has the DNA TGTGCCAGCAGCCCAGAGGGGCTACCCTACAATGAGCAGTTCTTC.

The CDR3 DNA sequence: TGTGCCAGCAGTTTGGGAGGTAATTCACCCCTCCACTTT. This codes for CASSLGGNSPLHF. V is TRBV27 and J is TRBJ1-6; no firm D call. V was shortened by 3 bases and J by 6 bases, with 6 bases between the two germline ends. CDR1 MNHEY and CDR2 SMNVEV come from the germline V gene (reference sequence). The length of the CDR3 is 13 residues.

J is TRBJ1-2 and V is TRBV29-1; a possible D gene is TRBD1 (5 bases). CDR1 and CDR2 (germline): SQVTM, ANQGSEA. The CDR3 extends over 15 amino acids. Trimming pared 3 bases from V and 6 bases from J, leaving 20 bases between. CDR3 bases: TGCAGCGTTGAGGTTCGGGGGGAACAAGGGAATGGCTACACCTTC. It specifies CSVEVRGEQGNGYTF. Using reference TRBV29-1 and TRBJ1-2 for the parts outside the CDR3, the full variable domain is SAVISQKPSRDICQRGTSLTIQCQVDSQVTMMFWYRQQPGQSLTLIATANQGSEATYESGFVIDKFPISRPNLTFSTLTVSNMSPEDSSIYLCSVEVRGEQGNGYTFGSGTRLTVV.

V usage is TRBV30 and J usage is TRBJ1-6, with D possibly TRBD1 on 5 matching bases. Germline V lookup: CDR1 GTSNPN, CDR2 SVGIG (reference sequence). This CDR3 contains 13 residues. Trimming left V 3 bases short and J 10 bases short, with 13 bases between. The CDR3 reads CAWSLTGHSPLHF. Here the CDR3 DNA reads TGTGCCTGGAGCCTCACCGGACACTCACCCCTCCACTTT.

The genes are TRBV27 and TRBJ2-7, with D perhaps TRBD2 (6 bases). Trimming pared 2 bases from V and 4 bases from J, leaving 15 bases between. Germline CDR1 is MNHEY and CDR2 is SMNVEV (reference sequence). This CDR3 contains 15 residues. The CDR3 sequence: CASSLDGRAAYEQYF. The CDR3 DNA reads as TGTGCCAGCAGTTTAGACGGGAGAGCGGCTTACGAGCAGTACTTC.

This CDR3 is CAWTIQGYGYTF. In nucleotides, the CDR3 is TGTGCCTGGACCATACAGGGCTATGGCTACACCTTC. V is TRBV30 and J is TRBJ1-2, with D maybe TRBD1 (6 bases). The CDR3 runs to 12 residues. Per the germline V gene, CDR1 is GTSNPN and CDR2 is SVGIG (reference sequence). Trimming took off 4 bases at V and 4 bases at J, with 10 bases between the two ends.